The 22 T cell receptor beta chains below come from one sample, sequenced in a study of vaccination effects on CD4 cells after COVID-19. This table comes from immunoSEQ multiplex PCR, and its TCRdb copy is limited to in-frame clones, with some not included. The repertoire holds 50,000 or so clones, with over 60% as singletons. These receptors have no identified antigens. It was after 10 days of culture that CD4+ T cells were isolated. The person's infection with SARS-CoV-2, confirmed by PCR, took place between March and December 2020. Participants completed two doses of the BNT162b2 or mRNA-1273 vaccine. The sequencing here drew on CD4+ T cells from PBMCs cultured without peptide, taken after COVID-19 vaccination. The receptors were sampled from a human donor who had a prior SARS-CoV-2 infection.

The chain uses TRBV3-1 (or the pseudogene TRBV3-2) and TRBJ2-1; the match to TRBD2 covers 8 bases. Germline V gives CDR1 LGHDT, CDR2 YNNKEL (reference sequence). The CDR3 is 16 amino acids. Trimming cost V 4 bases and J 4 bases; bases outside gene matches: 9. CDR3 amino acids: CASSLRARGGYNEQFF. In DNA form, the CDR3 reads TGTGCCAGCAGCCTCCGGGCTCGGGGGGGGTACAATGAGCAGTTCTTC.

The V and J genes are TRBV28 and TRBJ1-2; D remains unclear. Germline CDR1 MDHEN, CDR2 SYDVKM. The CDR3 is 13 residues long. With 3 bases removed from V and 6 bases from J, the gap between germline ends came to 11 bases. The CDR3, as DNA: TGTGCCAGCAGTTTGGCCCTGGGAGATGGCTACACCTTC. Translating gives CASSLALGDGYTF.

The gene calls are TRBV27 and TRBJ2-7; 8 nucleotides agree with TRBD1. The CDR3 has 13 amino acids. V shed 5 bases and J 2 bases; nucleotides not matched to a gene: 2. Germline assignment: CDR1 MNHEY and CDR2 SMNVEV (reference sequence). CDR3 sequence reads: CASSPDRAYEQYF. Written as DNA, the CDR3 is TGTGCCAGCAGTCCGGACAGGGCCTACGAGCAGTACTTC.

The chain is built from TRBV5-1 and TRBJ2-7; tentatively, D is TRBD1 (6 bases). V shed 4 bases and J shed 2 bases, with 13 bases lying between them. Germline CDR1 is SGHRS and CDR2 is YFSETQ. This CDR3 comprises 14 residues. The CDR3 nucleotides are TGCGCCAGCAGCCGGACAGACCCTACCTACGAGCAGTACTTC. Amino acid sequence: CASSRTDPTYEQYF.

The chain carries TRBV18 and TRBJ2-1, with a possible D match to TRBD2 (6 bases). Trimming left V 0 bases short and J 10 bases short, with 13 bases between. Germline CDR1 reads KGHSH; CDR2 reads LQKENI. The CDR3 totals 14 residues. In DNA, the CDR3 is TGTGCCAGCTCACCACCGGGACTGCGGCTCGAGCAGTTCTTC. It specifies CASSPPGLRLEQFF. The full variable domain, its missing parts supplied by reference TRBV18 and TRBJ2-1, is NAGVMQNPRHLVRRRGQEARLRCSPMKGHSHVYWYRQLPEEGLKFMVYLQKENIIDESGMPKERFSAEFPKEGPSILRIQQVVRGDSAAYFCASSPPGLRLEQFFGPGTRLTVL.

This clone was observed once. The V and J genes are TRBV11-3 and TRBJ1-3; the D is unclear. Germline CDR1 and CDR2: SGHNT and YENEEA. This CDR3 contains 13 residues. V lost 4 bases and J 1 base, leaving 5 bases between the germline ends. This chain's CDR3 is CASSSWSGNTIYF. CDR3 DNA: TGTGCCAGCAGCTCTTGGTCTGGAAACACCATATATTTT.

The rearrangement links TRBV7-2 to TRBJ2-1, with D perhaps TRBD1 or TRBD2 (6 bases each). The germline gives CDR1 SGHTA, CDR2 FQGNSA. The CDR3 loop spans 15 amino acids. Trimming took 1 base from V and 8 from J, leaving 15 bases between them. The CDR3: CASSLGGALLYEQFF. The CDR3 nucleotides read TGTGCCAGCAGCTTAGGGGGGGCCTTATTGTATGAGCAGTTCTTC.

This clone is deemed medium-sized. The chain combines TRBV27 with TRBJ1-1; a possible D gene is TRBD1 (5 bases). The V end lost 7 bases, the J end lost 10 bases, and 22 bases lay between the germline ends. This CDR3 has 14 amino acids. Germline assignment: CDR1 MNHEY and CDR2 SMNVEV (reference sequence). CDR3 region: CASIGWAGGSGAFF. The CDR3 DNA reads TGTGCCAGCATCGGCTGGGCCGGGGGTTCGGGAGCTTTCTTT.

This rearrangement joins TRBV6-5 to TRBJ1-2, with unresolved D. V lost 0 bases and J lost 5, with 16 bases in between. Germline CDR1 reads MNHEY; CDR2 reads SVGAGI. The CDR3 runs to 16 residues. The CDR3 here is CASSYSRGTDRYGYTF. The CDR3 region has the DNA TGTGCCAGCAGTTACTCTCGGGGAACCGATCGTTATGGCTACACCTTC.

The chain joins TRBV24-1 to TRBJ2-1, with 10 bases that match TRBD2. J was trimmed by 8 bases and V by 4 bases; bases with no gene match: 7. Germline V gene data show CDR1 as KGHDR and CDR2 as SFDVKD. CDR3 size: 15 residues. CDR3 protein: CATSDRTSGTDEQFF. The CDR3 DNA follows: TGTGCCACCAGTGACCGGACTAGCGGAACCGATGAGCAGTTCTTC.

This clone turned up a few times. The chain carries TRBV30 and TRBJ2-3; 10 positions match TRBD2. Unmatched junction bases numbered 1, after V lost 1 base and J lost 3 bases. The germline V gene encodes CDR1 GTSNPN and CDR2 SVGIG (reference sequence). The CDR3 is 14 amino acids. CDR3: CAWSALAGTDTQYF. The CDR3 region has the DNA TGTGCCTGGAGTGCACTAGCGGGGACAGATACGCAGTATTTT. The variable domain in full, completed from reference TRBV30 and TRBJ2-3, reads SQTIHQWPATLVQPVGSPLSLECTVEGTSNPNLYWYRQAAGRGLQLLFYSVGIGQISSEVPQNLSASRPQDRQFILSSKKLLLSDSGFYLCAWSALAGTDTQYFGPGTRLTVL.

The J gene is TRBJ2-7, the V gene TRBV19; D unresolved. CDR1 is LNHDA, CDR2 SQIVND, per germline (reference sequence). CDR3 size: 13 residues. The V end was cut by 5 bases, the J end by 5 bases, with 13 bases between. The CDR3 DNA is TGTGCCAGTAGTTTACTCTTTAATAACGAGCAGTACTTC. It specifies CASSLLFNNEQYF.

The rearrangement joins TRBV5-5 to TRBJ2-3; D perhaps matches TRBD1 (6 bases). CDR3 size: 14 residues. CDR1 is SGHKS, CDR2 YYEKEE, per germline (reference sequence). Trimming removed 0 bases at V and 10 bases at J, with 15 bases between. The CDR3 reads CASSLEGVALAQYF. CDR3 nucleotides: TGTGCCAGCAGCTTGGAGGGGGTCGCGCTTGCGCAGTATTTT.

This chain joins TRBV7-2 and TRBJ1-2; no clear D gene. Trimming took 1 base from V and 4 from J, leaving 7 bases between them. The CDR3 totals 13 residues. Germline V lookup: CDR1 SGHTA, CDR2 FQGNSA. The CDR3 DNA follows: TGTGCCAGCAGCTTAGATTACCTCTATGGCTACACCTTC. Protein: CASSLDYLYGYTF.

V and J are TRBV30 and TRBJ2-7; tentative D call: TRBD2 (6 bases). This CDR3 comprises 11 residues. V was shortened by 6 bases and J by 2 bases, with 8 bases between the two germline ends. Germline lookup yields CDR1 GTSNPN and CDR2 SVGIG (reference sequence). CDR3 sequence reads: CACAGPYEQYF. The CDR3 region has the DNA TGTGCCTGTGCGGGGCCCTACGAGCAGTACTTC.

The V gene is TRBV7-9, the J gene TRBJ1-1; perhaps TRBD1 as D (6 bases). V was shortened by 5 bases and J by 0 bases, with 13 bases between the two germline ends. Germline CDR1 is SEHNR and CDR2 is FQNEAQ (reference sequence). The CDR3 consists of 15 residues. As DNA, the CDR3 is TGTGCCAGCAGCAAACGGGGGACAATGAACACTGAAGCTTTCTTT. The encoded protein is CASSKRGTMNTEAFF.

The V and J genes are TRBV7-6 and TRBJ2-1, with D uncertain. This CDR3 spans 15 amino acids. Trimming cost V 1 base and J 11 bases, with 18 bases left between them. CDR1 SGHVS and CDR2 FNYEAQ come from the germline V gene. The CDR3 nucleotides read TGTGCCAGCAGCTTAGGTACTTTTAGGAACTCGCAGCAGTTCTTC. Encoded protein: CASSLGTFRNSQQFF.

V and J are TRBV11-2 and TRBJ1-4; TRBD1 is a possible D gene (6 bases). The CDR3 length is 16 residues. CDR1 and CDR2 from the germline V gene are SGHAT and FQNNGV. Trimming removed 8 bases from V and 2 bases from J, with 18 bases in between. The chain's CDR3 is CASGLGGLRTNEKLFF. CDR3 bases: TGTGCCAGCGGACTCGGGGGGCTAAGGACTAATGAAAAACTGTTTTTT.

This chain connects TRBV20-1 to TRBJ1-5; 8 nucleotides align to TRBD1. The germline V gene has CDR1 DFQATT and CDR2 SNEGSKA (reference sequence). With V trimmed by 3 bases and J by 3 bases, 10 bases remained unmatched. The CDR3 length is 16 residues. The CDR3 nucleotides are TGCAGTGCTAGTCGGGGGGCAGGGGGCTCCAATCAGCCCCAGCATTTT. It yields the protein CSASRGAGGSNQPQHF.

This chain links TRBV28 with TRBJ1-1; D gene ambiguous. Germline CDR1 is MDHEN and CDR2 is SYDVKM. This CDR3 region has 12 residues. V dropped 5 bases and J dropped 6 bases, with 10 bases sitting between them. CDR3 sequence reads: CASSGRRAEAFF. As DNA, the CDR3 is TGTGCCAGCAGTGGGAGGAGAGCTGAAGCTTTCTTT.

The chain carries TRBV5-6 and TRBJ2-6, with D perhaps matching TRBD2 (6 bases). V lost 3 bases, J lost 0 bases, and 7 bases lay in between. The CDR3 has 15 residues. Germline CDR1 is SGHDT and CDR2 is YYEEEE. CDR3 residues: CASSWGVSGANVLTF. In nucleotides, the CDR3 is TGTGCCAGCAGCTGGGGGGTCTCTGGGGCCAACGTCCTGACTTTC.

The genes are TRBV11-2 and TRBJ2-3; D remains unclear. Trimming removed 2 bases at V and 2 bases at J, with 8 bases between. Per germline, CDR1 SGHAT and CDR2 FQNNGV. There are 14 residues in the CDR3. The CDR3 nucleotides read TGTGCCAGCAGCTTATTCCCGGTCACAGATACGCAGTATTTT. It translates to CASSLFPVTDTQYF.